This T cell receptor (beta chain) was observed in a study of blood T cell repertoires in COVID-19. This clone was counted ten times or more. The assay was immunoSEQ multiplex PCR, and TCRdb's table has in-frame clones only and misses some. In the table there are 80,000 to 95,000 clones, 60% to 85% of which are singletons. CDR3 length: 18 residues. Trimming stripped 2 bases from V and 5 bases from J, with 24 bases between. Germline V gene data show CDR1 as LGHNA and CDR2 as YNFKEQ. The sample was peripheral blood. The chain recombines TRBV4-2 with TRBJ1-2, with D hard to call. This clonotype originated in a woman of 80 years or more with acute or convalescent COVID-19. The CDR3 DNA is TGTGCCAGCAGCCAATCCCCCATGGACTCGTGGGTTAGATATGGCTACACCTTC. Translation: CASSQSPMDSWVRYGYTF.